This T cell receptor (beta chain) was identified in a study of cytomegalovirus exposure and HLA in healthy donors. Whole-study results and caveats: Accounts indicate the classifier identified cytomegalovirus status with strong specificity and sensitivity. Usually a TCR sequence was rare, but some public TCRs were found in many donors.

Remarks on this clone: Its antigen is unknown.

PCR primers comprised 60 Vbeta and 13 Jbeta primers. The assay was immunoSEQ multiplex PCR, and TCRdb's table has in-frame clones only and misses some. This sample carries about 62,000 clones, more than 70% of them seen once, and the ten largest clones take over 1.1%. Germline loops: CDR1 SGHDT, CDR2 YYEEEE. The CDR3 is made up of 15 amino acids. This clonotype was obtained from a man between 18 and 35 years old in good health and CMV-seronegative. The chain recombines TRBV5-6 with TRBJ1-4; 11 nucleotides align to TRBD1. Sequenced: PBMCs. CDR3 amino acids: CTHLRTGGLSEKLFF. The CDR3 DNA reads TGTACCCATCTGAGGACAGGGGGCTTAAGCGAAAAACTGTTTTTT.